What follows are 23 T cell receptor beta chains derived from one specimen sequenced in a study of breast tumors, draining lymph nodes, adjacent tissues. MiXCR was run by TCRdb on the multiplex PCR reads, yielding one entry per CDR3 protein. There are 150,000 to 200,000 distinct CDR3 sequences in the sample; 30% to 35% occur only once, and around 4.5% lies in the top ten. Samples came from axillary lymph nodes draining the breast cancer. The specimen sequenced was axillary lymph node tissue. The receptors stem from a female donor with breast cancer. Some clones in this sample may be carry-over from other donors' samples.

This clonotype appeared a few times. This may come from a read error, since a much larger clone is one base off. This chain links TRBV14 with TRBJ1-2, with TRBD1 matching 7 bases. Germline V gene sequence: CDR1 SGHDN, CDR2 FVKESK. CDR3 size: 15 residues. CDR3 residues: CASPSPGGPNYGSTF. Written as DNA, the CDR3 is TGTGCCAGCCCATCGCCAGGGGGGCCCAACTATGGCTCCACCTTC. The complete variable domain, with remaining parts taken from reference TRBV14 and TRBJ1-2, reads EAGVTQFPSHSVIEKGQTVTLRCDPISGHDNLYWYRRVMGKEIKFLLHFVKESKQDESGMPNNRFLAERTGGTYSTLKVQPAELEDSGVYFCASPSPGGPNYGSTFGSGTRLTVV.

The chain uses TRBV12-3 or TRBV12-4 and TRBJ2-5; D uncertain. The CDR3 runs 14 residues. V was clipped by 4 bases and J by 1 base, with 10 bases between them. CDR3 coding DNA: TGTGCCAGCAGTTCCTCAAGGCTCCAAGAGACCCAGTACTTC. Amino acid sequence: CASSSSRLQETQYF.

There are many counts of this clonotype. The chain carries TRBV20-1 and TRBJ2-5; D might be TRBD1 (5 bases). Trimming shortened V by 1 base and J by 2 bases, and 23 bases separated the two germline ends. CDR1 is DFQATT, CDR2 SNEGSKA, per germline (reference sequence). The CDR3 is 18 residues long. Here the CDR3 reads CSARGGQGSIDRQETQYF. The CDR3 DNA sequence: TGCAGTGCTAGAGGAGGCCAGGGAAGTATAGATCGACAAGAGACCCAGTACTTC.

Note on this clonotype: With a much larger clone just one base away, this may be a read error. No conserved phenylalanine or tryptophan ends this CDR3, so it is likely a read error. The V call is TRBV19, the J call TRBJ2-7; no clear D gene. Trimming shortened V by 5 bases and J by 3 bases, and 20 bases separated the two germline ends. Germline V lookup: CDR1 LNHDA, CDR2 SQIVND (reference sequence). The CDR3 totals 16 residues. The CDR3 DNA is TGTGCCAGTAGTCCCGATTCGGCTACAGTAGGCTACGAGCAGTACTCC. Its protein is CASSPDSATVGYEQYS.

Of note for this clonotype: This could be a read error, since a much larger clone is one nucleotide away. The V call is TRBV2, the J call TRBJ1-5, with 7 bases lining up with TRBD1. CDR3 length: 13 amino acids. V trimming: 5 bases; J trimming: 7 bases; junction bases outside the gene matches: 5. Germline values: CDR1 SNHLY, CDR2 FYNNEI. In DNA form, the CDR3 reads TGTGCCAGCAGTCAGGGGGTAGGGCAGCCCCAGCATTTT. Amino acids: CASSQGVGQPQHF.

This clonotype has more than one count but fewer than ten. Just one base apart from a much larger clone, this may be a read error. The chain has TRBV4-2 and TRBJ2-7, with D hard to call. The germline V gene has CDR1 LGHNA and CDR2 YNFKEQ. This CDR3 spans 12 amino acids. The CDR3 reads CTSSQPSYEQYF. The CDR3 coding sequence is TGTACCAGCAGCCAACCGTCCTACGAGCAGTACTTC.

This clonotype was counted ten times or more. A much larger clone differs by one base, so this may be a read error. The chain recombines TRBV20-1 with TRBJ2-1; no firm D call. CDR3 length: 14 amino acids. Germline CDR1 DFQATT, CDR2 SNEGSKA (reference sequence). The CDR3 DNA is TGCAGTGCAACCGACGCGTTCTCCTACACTGAGCAGTTCTTC. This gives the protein CSATDAFSYTEQFF.

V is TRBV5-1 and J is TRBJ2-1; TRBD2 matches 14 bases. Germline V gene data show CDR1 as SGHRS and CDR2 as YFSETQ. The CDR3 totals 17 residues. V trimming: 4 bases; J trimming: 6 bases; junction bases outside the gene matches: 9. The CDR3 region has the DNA TGCGCCAGCAGCAAGACTAGCGGGGGGGCGGCCCGCAATGAGCAGTTCTTC. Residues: CASSKTSGGAARNEQFF.

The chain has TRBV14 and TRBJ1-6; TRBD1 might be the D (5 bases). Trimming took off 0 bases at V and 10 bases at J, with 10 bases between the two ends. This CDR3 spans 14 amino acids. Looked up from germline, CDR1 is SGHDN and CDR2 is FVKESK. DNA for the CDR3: TGTGCCAGCAGCCAAGAGGCAGGGTCCTCACCCCTCCACTTT. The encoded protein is CASSQEAGSSPLHF. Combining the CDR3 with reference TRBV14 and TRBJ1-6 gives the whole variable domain EAGVTQFPSHSVIEKGQTVTLRCDPISGHDNLYWYRRVMGKEIKFLLHFVKESKQDESGMPNNRFLAERTGGTYSTLKVQPAELEDSGVYFCASSQEAGSSPLHFGNGTRLTVT.

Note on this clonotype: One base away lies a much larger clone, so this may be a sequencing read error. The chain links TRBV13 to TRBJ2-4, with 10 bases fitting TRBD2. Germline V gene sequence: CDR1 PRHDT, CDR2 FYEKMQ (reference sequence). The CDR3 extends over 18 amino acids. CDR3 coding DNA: TGTGCCAGCAGCCGCCTCCTTACTAGCGGGGAGGGCAAAAACATTCAGTGCTTC. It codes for CASSRLLTSGEGKNIQCF.

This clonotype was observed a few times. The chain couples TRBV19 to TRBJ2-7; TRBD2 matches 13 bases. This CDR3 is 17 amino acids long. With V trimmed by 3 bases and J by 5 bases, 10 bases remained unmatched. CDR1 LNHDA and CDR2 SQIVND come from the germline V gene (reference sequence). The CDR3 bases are TGTGCCAGTAGTATTGGGGGACTAGCGGGATCCCCCCACGAGCAGTACTTC. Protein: CASSIGGLAGSPHEQYF.

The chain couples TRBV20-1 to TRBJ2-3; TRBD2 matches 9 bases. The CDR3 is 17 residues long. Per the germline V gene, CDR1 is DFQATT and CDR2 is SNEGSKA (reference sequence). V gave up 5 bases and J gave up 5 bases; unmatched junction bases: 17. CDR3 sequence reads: CSAGEGGRGGRGDTQYF. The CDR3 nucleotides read TGCAGTGCTGGGGAGGGGGGGCGGGGGGGCCGAGGAGATACGCAGTATTTT.

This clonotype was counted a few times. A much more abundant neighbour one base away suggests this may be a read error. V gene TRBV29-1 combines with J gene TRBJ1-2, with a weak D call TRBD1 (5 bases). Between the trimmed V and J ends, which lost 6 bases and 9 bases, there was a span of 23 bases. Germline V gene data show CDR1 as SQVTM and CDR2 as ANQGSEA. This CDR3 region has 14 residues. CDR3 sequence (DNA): TGCAGCGTGGGAGAACGGGGACCCGACTGGAGCTACACCTTC. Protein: CSVGERGPDWSYTF.

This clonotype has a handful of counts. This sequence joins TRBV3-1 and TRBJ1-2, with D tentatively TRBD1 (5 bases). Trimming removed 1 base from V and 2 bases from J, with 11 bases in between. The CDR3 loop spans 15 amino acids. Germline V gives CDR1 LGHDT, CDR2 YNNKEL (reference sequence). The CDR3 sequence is CASSQVSGMNYGYTF. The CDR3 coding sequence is TGTGCCAGCAGCCAAGTGTCAGGGATGAACTATGGCTACACCTTC.

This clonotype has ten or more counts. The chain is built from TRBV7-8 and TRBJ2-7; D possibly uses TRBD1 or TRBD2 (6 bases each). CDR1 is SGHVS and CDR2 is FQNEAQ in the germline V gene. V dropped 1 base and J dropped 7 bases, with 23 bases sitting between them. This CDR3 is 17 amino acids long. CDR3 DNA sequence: TGTGCCAGCAGCTTAGGGGGGGCCGGGACAACTCCCTCGGAGCAGTACTTC. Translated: CASSLGGAGTTPSEQYF. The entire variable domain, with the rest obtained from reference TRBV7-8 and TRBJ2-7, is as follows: GAGVSQSPRYKVAKRGQDVALRCDPISGHVSLFWYQQALGQGPEFLTYFQNEAQLDKSGLPSDRFFAERPEGSVSTLKIQRTQQEDSAVYLCASSLGGAGTTPSEQYFGPGTRLTVT.

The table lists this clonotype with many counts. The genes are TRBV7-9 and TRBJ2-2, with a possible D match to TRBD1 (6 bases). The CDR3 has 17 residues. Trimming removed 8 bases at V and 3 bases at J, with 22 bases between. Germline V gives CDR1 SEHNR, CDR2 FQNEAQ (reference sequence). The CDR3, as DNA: TGTGCCAGCCAAGGGACAATCACCCGATTATACACCGGGGAGCTGTTTTTT. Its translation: CASQGTITRLYTGELFF.

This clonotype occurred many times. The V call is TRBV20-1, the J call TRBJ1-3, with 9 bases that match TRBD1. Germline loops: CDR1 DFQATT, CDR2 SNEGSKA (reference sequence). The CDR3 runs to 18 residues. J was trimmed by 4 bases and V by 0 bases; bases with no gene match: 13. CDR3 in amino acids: CSARESGQGPTSGNTIYF. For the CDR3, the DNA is TGCAGTGCTAGAGAATCGGGACAGGGACCCACTTCGGGAAACACCATATATTTT.

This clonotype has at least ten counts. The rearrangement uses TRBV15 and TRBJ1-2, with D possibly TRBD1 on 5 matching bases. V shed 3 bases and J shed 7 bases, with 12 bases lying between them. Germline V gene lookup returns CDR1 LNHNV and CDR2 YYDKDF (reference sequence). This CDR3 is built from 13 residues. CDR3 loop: CATSRPRAGGYTF. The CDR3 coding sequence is TGTGCCACCAGCAGGCCCAGGGCGGGTGGCTACACCTTC.

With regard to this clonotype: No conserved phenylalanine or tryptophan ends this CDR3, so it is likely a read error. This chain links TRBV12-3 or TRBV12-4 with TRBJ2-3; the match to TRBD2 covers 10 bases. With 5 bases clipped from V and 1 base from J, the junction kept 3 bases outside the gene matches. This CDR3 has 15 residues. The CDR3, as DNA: TGTGCCAGCAGTCACCTAGCGGGGGGCACAGATACGCAGTATCTT. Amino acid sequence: CASSHLAGGTDTQYL.

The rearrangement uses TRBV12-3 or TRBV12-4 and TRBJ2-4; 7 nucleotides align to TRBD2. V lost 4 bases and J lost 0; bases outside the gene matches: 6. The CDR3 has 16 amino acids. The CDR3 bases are TGTGCCAGCAGTTCGCCGGGGGGTCTAGCCAAAAACATTCAGTACTTC. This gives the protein CASSSPGGLAKNIQYF.

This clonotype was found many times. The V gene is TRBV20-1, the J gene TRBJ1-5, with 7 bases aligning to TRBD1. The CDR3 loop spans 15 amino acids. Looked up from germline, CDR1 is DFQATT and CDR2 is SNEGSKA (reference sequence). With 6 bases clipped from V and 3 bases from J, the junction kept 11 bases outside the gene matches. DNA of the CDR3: TGCAGTGCCGCAGCCGGGACAGTCCTCAATCAGCCCCAGCATTTT. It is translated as CSAAAGTVLNQPQHF.

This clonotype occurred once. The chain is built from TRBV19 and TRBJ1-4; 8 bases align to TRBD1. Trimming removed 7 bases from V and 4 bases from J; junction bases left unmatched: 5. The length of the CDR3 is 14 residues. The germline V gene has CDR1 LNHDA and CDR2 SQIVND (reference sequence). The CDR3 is CASNPGQVNEKLFF. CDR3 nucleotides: TGTGCCAGTAACCCGGGACAGGTTAATGAAAAACTGTTTTTT.

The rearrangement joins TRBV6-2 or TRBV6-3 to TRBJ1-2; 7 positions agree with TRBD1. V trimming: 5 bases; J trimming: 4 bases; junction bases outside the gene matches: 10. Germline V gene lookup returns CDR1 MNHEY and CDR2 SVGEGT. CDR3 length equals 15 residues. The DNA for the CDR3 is TGTGCCAGCAGTACCCACACCGGGACAGTCTATGGCTACACCTTC. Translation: CASSTHTGTVYGYTF.